This TCR beta chain emerged from a study of T cells in Graves' hyperthyroidism and ophthalmopathy. Comments on this clonotype: The antigen is undetermined. No DNA is shown, since the ends of the CDR3 on it are uncertain; the CDR3 is the one TCRdb lists.

Notes on the study in general: Model predictions of ophthalmopathy came a median approximately 6.2 months before onset.

Researchers took RNA transcripts and amplified the TCR beta CDR3 regions from them. When the TCR CDR3 underwent first-round RT-PCR, the HTBI primer set was used. One entry per CDR3 protein, called by TCRdb with MiXCR from the multiplex PCR reads. The table includes 370,000 or so distinct CDR3 sequences, about 14% detected once. It was uncontrolled infection, other autoimmune disease, pregnancy or lactation that excluded patients. The sample, blood from the first hyperthyroidism diagnosis, precedes any ophthalmopathy symptoms. PBMCs came from 10 ml fresh peripheral blood. The receptor was derived from a man aged 30 to 45 with Graves' hyperthyroidism that later progressed to Graves' ophthalmopathy. The sequenced material came from blood.

This CDR3 reads CASSSSTGGGGPQHF. This chain uses TRBV12-3 or TRBV12-4 with TRBJ1-5; no DNA check was done on the table's D call, TRBD1. The CDR3 length is 15 residues, termini included.